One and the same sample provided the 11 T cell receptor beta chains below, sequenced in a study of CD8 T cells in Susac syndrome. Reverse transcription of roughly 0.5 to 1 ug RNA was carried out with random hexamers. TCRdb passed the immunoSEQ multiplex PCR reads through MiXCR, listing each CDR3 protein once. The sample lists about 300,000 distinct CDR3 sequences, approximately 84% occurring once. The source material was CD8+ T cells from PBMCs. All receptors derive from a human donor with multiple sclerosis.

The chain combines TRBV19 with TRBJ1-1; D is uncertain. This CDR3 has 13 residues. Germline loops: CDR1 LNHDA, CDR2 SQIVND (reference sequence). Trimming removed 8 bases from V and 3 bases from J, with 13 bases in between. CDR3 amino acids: CASAKGEYTEAFF. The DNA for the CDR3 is TGTGCCAGTGCTAAAGGCGAATACACTGAAGCTTTCTTT.

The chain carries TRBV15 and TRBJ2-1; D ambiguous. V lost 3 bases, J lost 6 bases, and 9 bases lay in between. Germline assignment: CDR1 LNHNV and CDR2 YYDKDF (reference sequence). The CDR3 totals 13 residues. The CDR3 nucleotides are TGTGCCACCAGCAGTCTACAGCTCAATGAGCAGTTCTTC. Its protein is CATSSLQLNEQFF.

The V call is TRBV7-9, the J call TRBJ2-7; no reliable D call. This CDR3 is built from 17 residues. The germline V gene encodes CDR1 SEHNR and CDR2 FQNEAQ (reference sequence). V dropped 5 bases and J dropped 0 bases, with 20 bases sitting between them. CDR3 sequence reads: CASSHLLRQSGSYEQYF. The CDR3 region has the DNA TGTGCCAGCAGCCATCTGCTACGGCAATCAGGCTCCTACGAGCAGTACTTC.

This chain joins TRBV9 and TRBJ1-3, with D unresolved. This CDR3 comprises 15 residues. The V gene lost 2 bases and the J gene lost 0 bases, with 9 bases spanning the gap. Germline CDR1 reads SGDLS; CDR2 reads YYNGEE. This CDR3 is CASSVNGNSGNTIYF. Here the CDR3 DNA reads TGTGCCAGCAGCGTGAACGGGAACTCTGGAAACACCATATATTTT. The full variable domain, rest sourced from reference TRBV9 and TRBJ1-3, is DSGVTQTPKHLITATGQRVTLRCSPRSGDLSVYWYQQSLDQGLQFLIQYYNGEERAKGNILERFSAQQFPDLHSELNLSSLELGDSALYFCASSVNGNSGNTIYFGEGSWLTVV.

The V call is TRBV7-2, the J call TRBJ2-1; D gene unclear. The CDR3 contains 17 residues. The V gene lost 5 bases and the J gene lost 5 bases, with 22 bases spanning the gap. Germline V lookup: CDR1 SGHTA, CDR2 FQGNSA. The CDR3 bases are TGTGCCAGCAGCCCCTATTGGGCGGAAAGGGTCGACAATGAGCAGTTCTTC. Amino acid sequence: CASSPYWAERVDNEQFF.

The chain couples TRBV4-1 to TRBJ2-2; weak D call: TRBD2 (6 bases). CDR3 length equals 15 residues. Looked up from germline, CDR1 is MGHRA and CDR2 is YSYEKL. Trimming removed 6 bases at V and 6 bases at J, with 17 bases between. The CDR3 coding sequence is TGCGCCAGCAGATCCGGGACTGGAGGGGCCGGGGAGCTGTTTTTT. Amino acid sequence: CASRSGTGGAGELFF.

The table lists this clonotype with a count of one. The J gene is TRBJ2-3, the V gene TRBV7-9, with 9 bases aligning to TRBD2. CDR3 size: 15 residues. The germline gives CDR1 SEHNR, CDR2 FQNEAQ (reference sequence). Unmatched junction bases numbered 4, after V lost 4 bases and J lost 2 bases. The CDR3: CASSSRLAVTDTQYF. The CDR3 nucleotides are TGTGCCAGCAGCTCCCGACTAGCGGTCACAGATACGCAGTATTTT. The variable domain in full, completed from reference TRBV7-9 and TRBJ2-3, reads DTGVSQNPRHKITKRGQNVTFRCDPISEHNRLYWYRQTLGQGPEFLTYFQNEAQLEKSRLLSDRFSAERPKGSFSTLEIQRTEQGDSAMYLCASSSRLAVTDTQYFGPGTRLTVL.

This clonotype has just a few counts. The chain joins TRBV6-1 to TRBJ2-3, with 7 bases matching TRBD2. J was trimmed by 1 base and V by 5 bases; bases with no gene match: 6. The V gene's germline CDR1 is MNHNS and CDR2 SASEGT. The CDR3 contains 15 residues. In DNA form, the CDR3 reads TGTGCCAGCAGTCAGCGGAGCGGGGGCACAGATACGCAGTATTTT. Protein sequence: CASSQRSGGTDTQYF.

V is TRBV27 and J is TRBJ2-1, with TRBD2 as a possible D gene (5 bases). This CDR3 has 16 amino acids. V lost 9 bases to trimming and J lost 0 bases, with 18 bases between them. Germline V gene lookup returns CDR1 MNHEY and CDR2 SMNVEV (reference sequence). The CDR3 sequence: CASCPLATSSYNEQFF. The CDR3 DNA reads TGTGCCAGTTGTCCTTTAGCGACGAGCTCCTACAATGAGCAGTTCTTC.

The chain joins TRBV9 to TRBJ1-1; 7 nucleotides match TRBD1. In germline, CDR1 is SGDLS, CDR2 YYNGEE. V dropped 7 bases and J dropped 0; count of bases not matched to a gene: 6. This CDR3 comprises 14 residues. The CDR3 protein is CASGTVNMNTEAFF. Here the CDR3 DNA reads TGTGCCAGCGGGACAGTTAACATGAACACTGAAGCTTTCTTT. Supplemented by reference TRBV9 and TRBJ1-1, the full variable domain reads DSGVTQTPKHLITATGQRVTLRCSPRSGDLSVYWYQQSLDQGLQFLIQYYNGEERAKGNILERFSAQQFPDLHSELNLSSLELGDSALYFCASGTVNMNTEAFFGQGTRLTVV.

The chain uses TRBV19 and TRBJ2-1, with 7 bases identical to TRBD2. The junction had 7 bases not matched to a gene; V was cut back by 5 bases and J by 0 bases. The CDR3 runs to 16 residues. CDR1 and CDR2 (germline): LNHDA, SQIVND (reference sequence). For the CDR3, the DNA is TGTGCCAGTAGTCCCTTGGGCGGGAGCTCCTACAATGAGCAGTTCTTC. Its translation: CASSPLGGSSYNEQFF. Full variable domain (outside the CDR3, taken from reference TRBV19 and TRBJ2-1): DGGITQSPKYLFRKEGQNVTLSCEQNLNHDAMYWYRQDPGQGLRLIYYSQIVNDFQKGDIAEGYSVSREKKESFPLTVTSAQKNPTAFYLCASSPLGGSSYNEQFFGPGTRLTVL.